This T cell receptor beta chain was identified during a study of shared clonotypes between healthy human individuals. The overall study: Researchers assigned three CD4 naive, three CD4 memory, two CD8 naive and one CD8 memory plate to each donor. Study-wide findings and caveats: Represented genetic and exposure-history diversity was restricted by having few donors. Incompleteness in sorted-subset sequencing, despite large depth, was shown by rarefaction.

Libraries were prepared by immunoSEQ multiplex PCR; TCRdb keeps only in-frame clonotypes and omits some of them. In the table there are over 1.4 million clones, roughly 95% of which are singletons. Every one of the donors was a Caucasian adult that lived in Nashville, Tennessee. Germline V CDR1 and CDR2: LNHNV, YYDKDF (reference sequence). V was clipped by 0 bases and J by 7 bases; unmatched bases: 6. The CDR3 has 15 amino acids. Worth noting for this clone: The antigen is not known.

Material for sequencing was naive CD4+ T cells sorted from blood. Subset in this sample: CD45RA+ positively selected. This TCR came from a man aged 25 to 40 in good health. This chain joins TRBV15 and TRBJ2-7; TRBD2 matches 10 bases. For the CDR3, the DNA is TGTGCCACCAGCAGAGATCTAGCGGGAGCGCAAGAGCAGTACTTC. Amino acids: CATSRDLAGAQEQYF.